These 10 T cell receptor beta chains were sequenced from one sample in a study of beta chain features in type 1 diabetes. Reverse transcription of all isolated RNA meant that expressed TCRB transcripts were sequenced. Profiling relied on immunoSEQ multiplex PCR, and the TCRdb table lists in-frame clones only, not all of them. The sample shows roughly 450,000 clones, roughly 11% of them seen only once. Specimen: naive CD4+ T cells from blood. The receptor set was obtained from a woman aged 18-30 years in good health.

This clone was seen only a few times. The chain carries TRBV14 and TRBJ2-2, with D possibly being TRBD1 (5 bases). Germline lookup yields CDR1 SGHDN and CDR2 FVKESK. The CDR3 runs 15 residues. With 5 bases removed from V and 2 bases from J, the gap between germline ends came to 12 bases. The CDR3 sequence is CASSSRQINTGELFF. The CDR3 DNA reads as TGTGCCAGCAGCTCCCGACAGATTAACACCGGGGAGCTGTTTTTT.

The chain carries TRBV5-6 and TRBJ1-5, with D possibly TRBD1 on 5 matching bases. The CDR3 is made up of 15 amino acids. V was pared by 4 bases and J by 3 bases, with 14 bases between. The germline V gene encodes CDR1 SGHDT and CDR2 YYEEEE. The CDR3 DNA sequence: TGTGCCAGCAGCCTTTTGAGGGGCTCCAATCAGCCCCAGCATTTT. Translation gives CASSLLRGSNQPQHF. The entire variable domain, with the rest obtained from reference TRBV5-6 and TRBJ1-5, is as follows: DAGVTQSPTHLIKTRGQQVTLRCSPKSGHDTVSWYQQALGQGPQFIFQYYEEEERQRGNFPDRFSGHQFPNYSSELNVNALLLGDSALYLCASSLLRGSNQPQHFGDGTRLSIL.

This clone was seen only a few times. The chain combines TRBV4-3 with TRBJ1-4, with unresolved D. Germline CDR1 LGHNA, CDR2 YSLEER. V gave up 4 bases and J gave up 5 bases, with 8 bases separating them. The CDR3 contains 13 residues. CDR3 region: CASSPSYNEKLFF. The CDR3 coding sequence is TGCGCCAGCAGCCCATCCTACAATGAAAAACTGTTTTTT.

This clone has only a few counts. The J gene is TRBJ1-2, the V gene TRBV6-6; D might be TRBD1 (5 bases). CDR3 length: 13 amino acids. V was clipped by 7 bases and J by 2 bases, with 11 bases between them. The germline gives CDR1 MNHNY, CDR2 SVGAGI (reference sequence). CDR3 coding DNA: TGTGCCAGCACAAGACAGTCCAACTATGGCTACACCTTC. Protein: CASTRQSNYGYTF.

This rearrangement joins TRBV11-2 to TRBJ2-1; D not certain. The CDR3 is 13 residues long. CDR1 SGHAT and CDR2 FQNNGV come from the germline V gene. V was shortened by 5 bases and J by 1 base, with 6 bases between the two germline ends. CDR3 in DNA: TGTGCCAGCAGCCTAGGGTCCTACAATGAGCAGTTCTTC. It is translated as CASSLGSYNEQFF.

The V and J genes are TRBV6-5 and TRBJ2-1; 9 bases match TRBD1. The J segment lost 6 bases and the V segment lost 1 base, leaving 7 bases of the junction unmatched. The CDR3 is made up of 16 amino acids. CDR1 and CDR2 (germline): MNHEY, SVGAGI. Here the CDR3 DNA reads TGTGCCAGCAGTTACTGGACCCGGACAGGGGCCAATGAGCAGTTCTTC. Protein sequence: CASSYWTRTGANEQFF.

This clone was counted a few times. This chain connects TRBV29-1 to TRBJ2-7; D perhaps matches TRBD2 (5 bases). CDR3 length: 13 residues. The germline CDR1 and CDR2 sequences are SQVTM and ANQGSEA. In DNA, the CDR3 is TGCAGGCCCGGCCTACCCGGGACCTACGAGCAGTACGTC. Translated: CRPGLPGTYEQYV.

This clone was counted between two and nine times. Other DNA sequences in the sample encode the same CDR3. The chain uses TRBV28 and TRBJ1-1; D is ambiguous. V was shortened by 6 bases and J by 0 bases, with 5 bases between the two germline ends. CDR3 size: 12 residues. Germline-derived CDR1 and CDR2 are MDHEN and SYDVKM. CDR3 sequence reads: CASRTLNTEAFF. The CDR3 DNA sequence: TGTGCCAGCAGGACACTGAACACTGAAGCTTTCTTT.

A word on this clone: This sample also contains other DNA sequences that code for the same CDR3. The chain recombines TRBV20-1 with TRBJ2-7, with D unclear. This CDR3 has 11 residues. The V end lost 0 bases, the J end lost 0 bases, and 0 bases lay between the germline ends. Germline CDR1 reads DFQATT; CDR2 reads SNEGSKA (reference sequence). The CDR3 region is CSARDSYEQYF. The CDR3, as DNA: TGCAGTGCTAGAGACTCCTACGAGCAGTACTTC.

The table lists this clone with a few counts. The rearrangement links TRBV4-3 to TRBJ2-1, with D perhaps matching TRBD1 (6 bases). Germline-derived CDR1 and CDR2 are LGHNA and YSLEER. This CDR3 contains 15 residues. V was clipped by 1 base and J by 4 bases, with 11 bases between them. CDR3 sequence reads: CASSQAGAKYNEQFF. In DNA, the CDR3 is TGCGCCAGCAGCCAAGCAGGGGCGAAATACAATGAGCAGTTCTTC.